Listed below are T cell receptor beta chains from one sample, sequenced in a study of neurological immune-mediated disorders. TCRdb re-called the 5' RACE reads through MiXCR, storing one row per CDR3 protein. Of under 75,000 distinct CDR3 sequences in the sample, roughly 5.6% are singletons; the top ten hold about 5%. The sequenced sample consisted of PBMCs. These receptors were obtained from a human donor with multiple sclerosis. The donor label of this sample is uncertain. Both conserved end residues are part of each CDR3. A D gene is named only where the DNA matches it firmly. Some rows have no size entry. The others give once, few or many, or a class for an expanded clone.

clone_size | d_call | j_call | v_call | cdr3_nt | cdr3_aa
many | TRBD2 | TRBJ2-2 | TRBV20-1 | TGCAGTGCCCGACTAGCGGGGGGCCTGAACACCGGGGAGCTGTTTTTT | CSARLAGGLNTGELFF
NA | NA | TRBJ2-2 | TRBV5-1 | TGCGCCAGCAGCGAGAGGGGCACCGGGGAGCTGTTTTTT | CASSERGTGELFF
few | TRBD1 | TRBJ1-1 | TRBV7-2 | TGTGCCAGCAGCTCCCAGGGACAGTTGAACACTGAAGCTTTCTTT | CASSSQGQLNTEAFF
many | NA | TRBJ2-7 | TRBV7-9 | TGTGCCAGCAGCTTAATGAGCTCCTACGAGCAGTACTTC | CASSLMSSYEQYF
many | NA | TRBJ2-1 | TRBV9 | TGTGCCAGCAGCGTTGGCGGGGCCTACAATGAGCAGTTCTTC | CASSVGGAYNEQFF
many | TRBD1 | TRBJ2-7 | TRBV20-1 | TGCAGTGCTGAATCACAGGGGATCGAGCAGTACTTC | CSAESQGIEQYF
many | NA | TRBJ1-2 | TRBV29-1 | TGCAGCGTTCGCCGGACCCACCTAGACTTC | CSVRRTHLDF
many | TRBD2 | TRBJ2-1 | TRBV20-1 | TGCAGTGCTAGAGACGGACTAGCGGGGGGCCAGGTCTTC | CSARDGLAGGQVF
many | NA | TRBJ1-1 | TRBV7-6 | TGTGCCAGCAGCTTAAATTCAGGATCGGTGAACACTGAAGCTTTCTTT | CASSLNSGSVNTEAFF
many | TRBD2 | TRBJ2-1 | TRBV5-1 | TGCGCCAGCAGCATCGGACTAGCGCAATACAATGAGCAGTTCTTC | CASSIGLAQYNEQFF
many | NA | TRBJ2-1 | TRBV5-1 | TGCGCCAGCAGCTCCCCGGCCGGGATCTCCTACAATGAGCAGTTCTTC | CASSSPAGISYNEQFF
many | TRBD1 | TRBJ1-6 | TRBV5-1 | TGCGCCAGCAGATTTACAGGGGTGAATTCACCCCTCCACTTT | CASRFTGVNSPLHF
many | TRBD1 | TRBJ1-1 | TRBV20-1 | TGCAGTGCTAGGCCGGGACAGAGACTATATGGCACTGAAGCTTTCTTT | CSARPGQRLYGTEAFF
few | TRBD1 | TRBJ1-1 | TRBV5-1 | TGCGCCAGCGGTCAGGACAGGGCGAACACTGAAGCTTTCTTT | CASGQDRANTEAFF
many | TRBD1 | TRBJ1-2 | TRBV7-3 | TGTGCCAGCAGCCTCCGGGGACAGGGGGCGGAAGGCTACACCTTC | CASSLRGQGAEGYTF
many | NA | TRBJ2-3 | TRBV5-5 | TGTGCCAGCAGCTTGGATCCAGGGGGGAGCACAGATACGCAGTATTTT | CASSLDPGGSTDTQYF
many | NA | TRBJ2-7 | TRBV5-1 | TGCGCCAGCAGCCTCATGACTGGCTCCTACGAGCAGTACTTC | CASSLMTGSYEQYF
many | NA | TRBJ2-2 | TRBV5-1 | TGCGCCAGCAGCTGGGACGACTCAAGCGGGGAGCTGTTTTTT | CASSWDDSSGELFF
once | NA | TRBJ1-1 | TRBV2 | TGTGCCAGCAATCCCAAGACAGGACCTCTTGAAGCTTTCTTT | CASNPKTGPLEAFF
many | NA | TRBJ1-2 | TRBV20-1 | TGCAGTGCTAGCGTCAGGGGACTAGGTGGCTACACCTTC | CSASVRGLGGYTF
many | NA | TRBJ1-1 | TRBV29-1 | TGCAGCGTTGAAAGCGGGCGCGGCACTGAAGCTTTCTTT | CSVESGRGTEAFF
many | TRBD1 | TRBJ2-3 | TRBV24-1 | TGTGCCACCGCTGGACAGGGGCCCATCCCTTTCACAGATACGCAGTATTTT | CATAGQGPIPFTDTQYF
many | TRBD1 | TRBJ2-7 | TRBV11-2 | TGTGCCAGCAGCTTAAGGGGGCGCGGTTCTTACGAGCAGTACTTC | CASSLRGRGSYEQYF
once | NA | TRBJ1-1 | TRBV23-1 | TGCGCCAGCAGTCAATCGAAGGGGCAGACATTGAACACTGAAGCTTTCTTT | CASSQSKGQTLNTEAFF
many | TRBD1 | TRBJ1-1 | TRBV5-6 | TGTGCCAGCAGCCCACTGCAGGGGGATGTGGACACTGAAGCTTTCTTT | CASSPLQGDVDTEAFF
many | TRBD1 | TRBJ1-1 | TRBV12-3/TRBV12-4 | TGTGCCAGCAGTTCGTACCACAGGGGTAAGCGCACTGAAGCTTTCTTT | CASSSYHRGKRTEAFF
many | NA | TRBJ2-1 | TRBV5-1 | TGCGCCAGCAGCTTGGGGGGGATGAATGAGCAGTTCTTC | CASSLGGMNEQFF
NA | NA | TRBJ1-5 | TRBV6-4 | TGTGCCAGCAGTGAAGCCAGGGTGGGTCAGCCCCAGCATTTT | CASSEARVGQPQHF
many | TRBD1 | TRBJ2-6 | TRBV15 | TGTGCCACCAATCCAAGGACAGGGGCTGGGGCCAACGTCCTGACTTTC | CATNPRTGAGANVLTF
many | NA | TRBJ1-6 | TRBV20-1 | TGCAGTGCTAGAGACGGGGTCTCCTATAATTCACCCCTCCACTTT | CSARDGVSYNSPLHF
many | NA | TRBJ1-4 | TRBV5-1 | TGCGCCAGCAGTAAGGACAGCAATGAAAAACTGTTTTTT | CASSKDSNEKLFF
many | TRBD1 | TRBJ1-4 | TRBV20-1 | TGCAGTGCTAACCCGGCGGGGGACAGGGGGCAAAAACTGTTTTTT | CSANPAGDRGQKLFF
many | NA | TRBJ1-1 | TRBV20-1 | TGCAGTGCTAGGAGACAGCCAGTCGAAGGCACTGAAGCTTTCTTT | CSARRQPVEGTEAFF
many | NA | TRBJ2-7 | TRBV5-1 | TGCGCCAGCAGCAATTCTGGTGGCCACGAGCAGTACTTC | CASSNSGGHEQYF
many | NA | TRBJ1-5 | TRBV4-1 | TGCGCCAGCAGCTACCTGGGTAGGCCCAATCAGCCCCAGCATTTT | CASSYLGRPNQPQHF
many | TRBD2 | TRBJ2-3 | TRBV6-5 | TGTGCCAGCAGCCTCCTAGCGGGGGCCACAGATACGCAGTATTTT | CASSLLAGATDTQYF
many | NA | TRBJ1-5 | TRBV27 | TGTGCCAGCAGTTTAAGGGGGGCCGAGCCCCAGCATTTT | CASSLRGAEPQHF
many | TRBD1 | TRBJ1-6 | TRBV10-3 | TGTGCCATCAGCCAACAGGGGGCTGATTCACCCCTCCACTTT | CAISQQGADSPLHF
many | TRBD1 | TRBJ2-7 | TRBV10-3 | TGTGCCATCAGTGACCCGGGACAGGGGGTCTACGAGCAGTACTTC | CAISDPGQGVYEQYF
few | NA | TRBJ2-1 | TRBV5-1 | TGCGCCAGCAGCTTGGTGGCTAGCGACAATGAGCAGTTCTTC | CASSLVASDNEQFF
many | TRBD1 | TRBJ1-4 | TRBV10-3 | TGTGCCATCAGAGCCACCGGAGGGACAGGGGAGGAAAAACTGTTTTTT | CAIRATGGTGEEKLFF
many | TRBD2 | TRBJ2-3 | TRBV6-5 | TGTGCCAGCAGTCGCCGGGCTAGCGGGGGCCGACATTACACAGATACGCAGTATTTT | CASSRRASGGRHYTDTQYF
many | NA | TRBJ2-3 | TRBV5-6 | TGTGCCAGCAGCTGGAGACTCCTAGCAAGCGGCACAGATACGCAGTATTTT | CASSWRLLASGTDTQYF
many | NA | TRBJ2-7 | TRBV5-1 | TGCGCCAGCAGCTTGTTGGTAGGGAAGGGGAAACCCTACGAGCAGTACTTC | CASSLLVGKGKPYEQYF
many | NA | TRBJ1-4 | TRBV15 | TGTGCCACCAGCAGAGATACCCACCCTGAAAAACTGTTTTTT | CATSRDTHPEKLFF
many | NA | TRBJ2-7 | TRBV20-1 | TGCAGTGCTAGGGACCCCTATTACGAGCAGTACTTC | CSARDPYYEQYF
NA | TRBD1 | TRBJ1-3 | TRBV5-1 | TGCGCCAGCAGCTTTGGGACAGCCACCGATTACACCATATATTTT | CASSFGTATDYTIYF
many | NA | TRBJ2-7 | TRBV5-1 | TGCGCCAGCAGCGAGGACATACCCTACGAGCAGTACTTC | CASSEDIPYEQYF